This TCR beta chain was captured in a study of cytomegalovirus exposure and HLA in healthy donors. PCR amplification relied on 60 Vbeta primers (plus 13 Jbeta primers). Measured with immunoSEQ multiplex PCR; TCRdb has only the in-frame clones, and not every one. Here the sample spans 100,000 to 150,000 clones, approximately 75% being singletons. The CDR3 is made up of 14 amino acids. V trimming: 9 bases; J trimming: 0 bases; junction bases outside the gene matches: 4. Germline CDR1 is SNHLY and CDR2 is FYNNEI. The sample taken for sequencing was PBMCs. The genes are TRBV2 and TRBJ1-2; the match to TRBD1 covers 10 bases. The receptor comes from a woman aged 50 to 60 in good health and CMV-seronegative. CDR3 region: CARGGQGTNYGYTF. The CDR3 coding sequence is TGTGCCAGGGGGGGACAGGGGACTAACTATGGCTACACCTTC. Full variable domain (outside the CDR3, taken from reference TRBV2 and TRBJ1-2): EPEVTQTPSHQVTQMGQEVILRCVPISNHLYFYWYRQILGQKVEFLVSFYNNEISEKSEIFDDQFSVERPDGSNFTLKIRSTKLEDSAMYFCARGGQGTNYGYTFGSGTRLTVV.